The rows below give T cell receptor beta chains drawn from one sample of a study of Graves' ophthalmopathy and Graves' hyperthyroidism. TCRdb itself ran the multiplex PCR reads through MiXCR, one entry per CDR3 protein. Altogether approximately 640,000 distinct CDR3 sequences are present, over 40% being singletons, with the ten largest covering 2.5% to 3.5%. Sequences were obtained from peripheral blood. The receptor set was obtained from an adult man with Graves' ophthalmopathy. The CDR3 runs from the conserved cysteine through the conserved F or W.

CDR3aa: CATSRGREGTEAFF; v_gene: TRBV15; j_gene: TRBJ1-1
CDR3aa: CASSQERDSPKEQYF; v_gene: TRBV4-1; j_gene: TRBJ2-7
CDR3aa: CASRGAPYEQYF; v_gene: TRBV27; j_gene: TRBJ2-7
CDR3aa: CSARRQGGGYGYTF; v_gene: TRBV20-1; j_gene: TRBJ1-2
CDR3aa: CASDRDQETQYF; v_gene: TRBV10-3; j_gene: TRBJ2-5
CDR3aa: CASSRTGLPWDYGYTF; v_gene: TRBV12-3/TRBV12-4; j_gene: TRBJ1-2
CDR3aa: CAISDRKNTEAFF; v_gene: TRBV10-3; j_gene: TRBJ1-1
CDR3aa: CSVLGADTEAFF; v_gene: TRBV29-1; j_gene: TRBJ1-1
CDR3aa: CAWSMTGGSTGELFF; v_gene: TRBV7-3; j_gene: TRBJ2-2
CDR3aa: CASSSPRRFYGYTF; v_gene: TRBV12-3/TRBV12-4; j_gene: TRBJ1-2
CDR3aa: CASSPKGWGQERETQYF; v_gene: TRBV10-3; j_gene: TRBJ2-5
CDR3aa: CASSLEGAGSPLHF; v_gene: TRBV7-9; j_gene: TRBJ1-6
CDR3aa: CASSVVRNTGELFF; v_gene: TRBV6-4; j_gene: TRBJ2-2
CDR3aa: CSVDRGGSGYTF; v_gene: TRBV29-1; j_gene: TRBJ1-2
CDR3aa: CASSWAPGYYEQYF; v_gene: TRBV5-1; j_gene: TRBJ2-7
CDR3aa: CASSSDRDSRSTNEKLFF; v_gene: TRBV7-9; j_gene: TRBJ1-4
CDR3aa: CASSQDSIGSKQPQHF; v_gene: TRBV7-2; j_gene: TRBJ1-5
CDR3aa: CSVEPELNTEAFF; v_gene: TRBV29-1; j_gene: TRBJ1-1
CDR3aa: CSVDGTWGDQYF; v_gene: TRBV29-1; j_gene: TRBJ2-7
CDR3aa: CAISELGSGNTGELFF; v_gene: TRBV10-3; j_gene: TRBJ2-2
CDR3aa: CAVGTGITEAFF; v_gene: TRBV19; j_gene: TRBJ1-1
CDR3aa: CASSSTQGADEQYF; v_gene: TRBV5-1; j_gene: TRBJ2-7
CDR3aa: CTSRWSSTGSETQYF; v_gene: TRBV25-1; j_gene: TRBJ2-5
CDR3aa: CASSYSTDRRNQPQYF; v_gene: TRBV2; j_gene: .
CDR3aa: CASSLLGGGKDEAFF; v_gene: TRBV7-9; j_gene: TRBJ1-1
CDR3aa: CATSRDRHQPQHF; v_gene: TRBV15; j_gene: TRBJ1-5
CDR3aa: CASSYLKTGGYEQYF; v_gene: TRBV6-6; j_gene: TRBJ2-7
CDR3aa: CASRGLAPNTGELFF; v_gene: TRBV10-3; j_gene: TRBJ2-2
CDR3aa: CASSEHGHSNEKLFF; v_gene: TRBV25-1; j_gene: TRBJ1-4
CDR3aa: CSARDRSGRSYEQYF; v_gene: TRBV20-1; j_gene: TRBJ2-7
CDR3aa: CSVDGGANVLTF; v_gene: TRBV29-1; j_gene: TRBJ2-6
CDR3aa: CASSQEIVPEAFF; v_gene: TRBV3-1; j_gene: TRBJ1-1
CDR3aa: CASGLADHSYEQYF; v_gene: TRBV7-9; j_gene: TRBJ2-7
CDR3aa: CASSLEITSEQYF; v_gene: TRBV5-1; j_gene: TRBJ2-7
CDR3aa: CATSGPSGPDEQYF; v_gene: TRBV15; j_gene: TRBJ2-7
CDR3aa: CSVGLAGYTKTQYF; v_gene: TRBV29-1; j_gene: TRBJ2-5
CDR3aa: CSARTLLGGYEQYF; v_gene: TRBV20-1; j_gene: TRBJ2-7
CDR3aa: CASSQVVLQEPGNEKLFF; v_gene: TRBV7-2; j_gene: TRBJ1-4
CDR3aa: CASSDRVGGGEKLFF; v_gene: TRBV7-2; j_gene: TRBJ1-4
CDR3aa: CASSLFGGAVRETQYF; v_gene: TRBV7-2; j_gene: TRBJ2-5
CDR3aa: CASSLHRGGELFF; v_gene: TRBV7-2; j_gene: TRBJ2-2
CDR3aa: CAISLAANTGELFF; v_gene: TRBV10-3; j_gene: TRBJ2-2
CDR3aa: CAISVGGMENSPLHF; v_gene: TRBV10-3; j_gene: TRBJ1-6
CDR3aa: CASSEVISYEQYF; v_gene: TRBV10-3; j_gene: TRBJ2-7
CDR3aa: CASSLEAGGGYEQYF; v_gene: TRBV7-3; j_gene: TRBJ2-7
CDR3aa: CATSAGQTSNQPQHF; v_gene: TRBV24-1; j_gene: TRBJ1-5
CDR3aa: CASSYEGDFYEQYF; v_gene: TRBV10-3; j_gene: TRBJ2-7
CDR3aa: CATSAGQGYGYTEAFF; v_gene: TRBV15; j_gene: TRBJ1-1
CDR3aa: CASSPWNSYEQYF; v_gene: TRBV3-1; j_gene: TRBJ2-7
CDR3aa: CARPTHGPGTGRMNTEAFF; v_gene: TRBV25-1; j_gene: TRBJ1-1
CDR3aa: CAIRPSGERNGYTF; v_gene: TRBV10-3; j_gene: TRBJ1-2
CDR3aa: CASSPRLDYHNQPQHF; v_gene: TRBV6-5; j_gene: TRBJ1-5
CDR3aa: CASRTDLGTDGYTF; v_gene: TRBV12-3/TRBV12-4; j_gene: TRBJ1-2